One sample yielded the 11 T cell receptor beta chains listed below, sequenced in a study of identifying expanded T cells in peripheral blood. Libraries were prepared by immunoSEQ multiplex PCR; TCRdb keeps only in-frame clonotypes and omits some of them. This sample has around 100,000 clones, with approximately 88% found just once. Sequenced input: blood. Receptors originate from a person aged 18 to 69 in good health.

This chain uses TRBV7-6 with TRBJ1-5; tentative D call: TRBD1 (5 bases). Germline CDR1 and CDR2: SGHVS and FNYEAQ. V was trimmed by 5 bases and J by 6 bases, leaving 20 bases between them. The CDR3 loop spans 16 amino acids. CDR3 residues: CASSHVGRKVGQPQHF. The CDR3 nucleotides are TGTGCCAGCAGCCACGTGGGACGGAAAGTGGGTCAGCCCCAGCATTTT.

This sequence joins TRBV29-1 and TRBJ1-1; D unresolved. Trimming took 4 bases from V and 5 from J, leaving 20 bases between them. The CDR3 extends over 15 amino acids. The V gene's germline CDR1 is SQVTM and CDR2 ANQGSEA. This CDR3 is CSVGGGGFLGTEAFF. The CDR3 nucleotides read TGCAGCGTTGGGGGTGGTGGGTTTTTAGGGACTGAAGCTTTCTTT.

The CDR3 DNA reads as TGTGCCAGCAGCACCCAGGGTACCACTGAAGCTTTCTTT. It translates to CASSTQGTTEAFF. The V call is TRBV7-2, the J call TRBJ1-1; TRBD1 is a possible D gene (5 bases). Germline lookup yields CDR1 SGHTA and CDR2 FQGNSA. CDR3 length: 13 residues. Trimming took 5 bases from V and 4 from J, leaving 11 bases between them.

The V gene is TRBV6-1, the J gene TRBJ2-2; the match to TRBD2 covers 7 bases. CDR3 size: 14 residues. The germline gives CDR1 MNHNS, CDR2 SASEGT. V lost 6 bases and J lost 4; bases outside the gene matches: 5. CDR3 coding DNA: TGTGCCAGCAGGCTCGGGGGGAGCACCGGGGAGCTGTTTTTT. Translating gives CASRLGGSTGELFF.

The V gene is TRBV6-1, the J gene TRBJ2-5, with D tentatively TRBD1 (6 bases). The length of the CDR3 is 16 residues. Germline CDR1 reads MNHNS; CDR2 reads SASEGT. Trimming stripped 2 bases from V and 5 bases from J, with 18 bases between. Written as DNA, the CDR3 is TGTGCCAGCAGTGAACTGGGGCAGGGGTTTGGGGAGACCCAGTACTTC. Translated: CASSELGQGFGETQYF.

CDR3 DNA sequence: TGTGCCAGCAGCTTAATGGACAGGAGAAATGAGCAGTTCTTC. It encodes CASSLMDRRNEQFF. The chain combines TRBV7-3 with TRBJ2-1, with 7 nucleotides matching TRBD1. The germline V gene has CDR1 SGHTA and CDR2 FQGTGA. V was clipped by 1 base and J by 7 bases; unmatched bases: 4. The CDR3 totals 14 residues.

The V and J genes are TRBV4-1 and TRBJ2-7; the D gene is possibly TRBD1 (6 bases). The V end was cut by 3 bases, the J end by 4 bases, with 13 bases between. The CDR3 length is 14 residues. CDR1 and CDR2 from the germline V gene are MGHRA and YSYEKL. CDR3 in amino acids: CASSQTDQGYEQYF. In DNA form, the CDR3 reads TGCGCCAGCAGCCAGACCGATCAGGGGTACGAGCAGTACTTC.

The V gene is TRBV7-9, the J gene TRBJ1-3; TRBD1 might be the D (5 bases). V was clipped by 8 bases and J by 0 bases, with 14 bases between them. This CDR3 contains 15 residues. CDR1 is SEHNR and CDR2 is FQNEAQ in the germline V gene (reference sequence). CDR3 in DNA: TGTGCCAGCCATTGGAGGGGATCCTCTGGAAACACCATATATTTT. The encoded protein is CASHWRGSSGNTIYF. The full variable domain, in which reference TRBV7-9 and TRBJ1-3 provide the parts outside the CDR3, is DTGVSQNPRHKITKRGQNVTFRCDPISEHNRLYWYRQTLGQGPEFLTYFQNEAQLEKSRLLSDRFSAERPKGSFSTLEIQRTEQGDSAMYLCASHWRGSSGNTIYFGEGSWLTVV.

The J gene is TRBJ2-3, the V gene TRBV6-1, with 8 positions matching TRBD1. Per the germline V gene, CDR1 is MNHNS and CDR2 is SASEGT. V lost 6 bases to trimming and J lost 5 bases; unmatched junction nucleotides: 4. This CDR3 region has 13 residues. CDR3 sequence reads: CASRDRVEDTQYF. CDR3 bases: TGTGCCAGCAGGGACAGGGTGGAAGATACGCAGTATTTT.

The CDR3: CASSIGWGANNEQFF. Here the CDR3 DNA reads TGTGCCAGTAGTATAGGGTGGGGGGCAAACAATGAGCAGTTCTTC. This sequence joins TRBV19 and TRBJ2-1; possibly TRBD1 or TRBD2 for D (6 bases each). The V end lost 1 base, the J end lost 5 bases, and 12 bases lay between the germline ends. From germline, CDR1 is LNHDA and CDR2 SQIVND (reference sequence). CDR3 length: 15 amino acids.

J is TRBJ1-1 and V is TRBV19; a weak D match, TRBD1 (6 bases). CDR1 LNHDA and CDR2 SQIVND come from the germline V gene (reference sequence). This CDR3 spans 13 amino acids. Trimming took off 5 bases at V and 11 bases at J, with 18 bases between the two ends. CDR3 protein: CASSPTDSRSAFF. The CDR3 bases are TGTGCCAGTAGTCCCACGGACAGCCGCTCGGCTTTCTTT.